This T cell receptor beta chain was obtained from a study of T cells in lung cancer brain metastases (dated by TCRdb to 2016 to 2018). With regard to the full study: About 85% of the roughly 20 patients had a history of tobacco use, with a median of approximately 40 pack-years. About 90% of the 20 patients received no interval therapy between primary and metastasis resection. A median interval of 348 days was observed between acquisition of the primary and brain metastasis specimens. In this study, the TCR beta CDR3 repertoires of fully resected primary non-small cell lung cancers were compared with those of paired brain metastases. The cohort included 20 or so patients who provided about 40 specimens, with each patient contributing one primary lung lesion and one brain metastasis. The median age of the patients at first diagnosis was roughly 50 years, and the group included 9 males and some twelve females. An average DNA integrity number of roughly 4 was found in both primary and metastatic specimens, and no significant difference was detected between sites. The research as a whole found: Compared with their paired primaries, brain metastases had significantly fewer unique productive clones (median around 1,400 versus 4,600). Most clones were lesion-specific, with limited overlap between paired lesions (mean Morisita index roughly 0.2). Effects of preoperative corticosteroids on T cell infiltration in brain metastases could not be controlled. DNA fragmentation in the FFPE samples may have prevented recovery of the complete infiltrating T cell repertoire. The ten most abundant clones accounted for a significantly larger fraction of the repertoire in brain metastases than in primaries, which suggests clonal expansion.

Each sample received roughly 2.24 to 5.5 ug of genomic DNA as input, and the DNA input was kept equal within each pair of samples. TCR beta libraries were constructed in two PCR steps with the immunoSEQ hsTCRbeta Kit, which uses multiplexed V and J gene primers. The pooled libraries, together with positive and negative controls, were sequenced on an Illumina MiSeq running a 100-cycle paired-end protocol. As for the original processing: Raw data were processed by the immunoSEQ vendor into normalized, annotated TCR beta repertoire reports. Richness was defined as unique clones by nucleotide sequence, with iChao1 and Efron-Thisted estimators extrapolating total richness. To characterize and compare the paired lesions, the analysis used Pielou's evenness, Simpson's index, the proportional abundance of the top-ten clones, and the Morisita overlap index. What TCRdb holds here is the immuneACCESS table cut down to in-frame rearrangements. Part of the clones is not present; checked against another copy, under half of the missing clones reflect an unresolved V gene, and the others are unexplained. V and J calls plus clone size are reproduced from that table; the DNA served to infer D and trimming. The sample table holds over 900 clones, of which approximately 86% were seen once. Together, the top ten hold about 6.3% of the sample.

Worth noting for this clone: Its antigen is unknown. Per-base quality was not reported, and no clone a single base away is much larger than it.

Patients had resection either for delayed recurrence of a solitary brain metastasis or for synchronous oligometastatic disease. To avoid including cancers other than NSCLC, any patient with a history of multiple malignancies was excluded. Tumor areas were macrodissected from five deparaffinized approximately 9.2 um unstained sections under guidance from marked H&E slides. All specimens were formalin-fixed and paraffin-embedded (FFPE). The AllPrep DNA/RNA FFPE Kit was used for extraction of genomic DNA. V has 6 bases trimmed and J has 7 bases trimmed; junction bases matching no gene number 9. CDR1 is given as SQVTM and CDR2 as ANQGSEA, both from the germline V gene. From its cysteine to its phenylalanine, the CDR3 spans 14 amino acids. Left in the record is the CDR3 DNA by itself, 42 bases read in frame from the first base.

Input material: tumor tissue from a brain metastasis. The cell subset or site label, as the study defines it: paired resected brain metastasis. The chain links TRBV29-1 with TRBJ2-1; 10 central bases correspond to TRBD1. The TCR originated in a woman aged 70 to 79 with non-small cell lung cancer that had spread to the brain. The CDR3 protein sequence reads: CSVRDRGSGNEQFF. The sequenced DNA is TGCAGCGTGAGGGACAGGGGATCTGGTAATGAGCAGTTCTTC.